The rows below give T cell receptor beta chains drawn from one sample of a study of breast tumors, draining lymph nodes, adjacent tissues. Using its own MiXCR run on the multiplex PCR reads, TCRdb lists one record per CDR3 protein. The table shows 200,000 or so distinct CDR3 sequences, with approximately 33% occurring only once. Source material: axillary lymph node tissue. The source is a female donor with breast cancer. Some clones in this sample may be carry-over from other donors' samples. CDR3s include the opening cysteine and the closing phenylalanine or tryptophan. The D gene is left open where the match is weak. The size entry is marked missing in some rows and otherwise reads once, few, many or a size class.

clone_size j_call v_call d_call cdr3_aa cdr3_nt
many TRBJ2-3 TRBV5-8 . CASSRKMGDTQYF TGTGCCAGCAGCCGTAAGATGGGGGATACGCAGTATTTT
many TRBJ2-3 TRBV2 TRBD2 CATKLAPLTDTQYF TGTGCCACCAAACTAGCGCCCCTCACAGATACGCAGTATTTT
. TRBJ2-2 TRBV9 TRBD2 CASSPFLAGVTGELFF TGTGCCAGCAGCCCCTTCCTAGCGGGGGTTACCGGGGAGCTGTTTTTT
once TRBJ2-3 TRBV20-1 TRBD2 CSARAGEVGTDTQYF TGCAGTGCTCGAGCGGGAGAAGTTGGCACAGATACGCAGTATTTT
. TRBJ2-6 TRBV6-5 . CASSHSKSSGANVLTF TGTGCCAGCAGTCACTCAAAGAGCTCTGGGGCCAACGTCCTGACTTTC
many TRBJ2-1 TRBV10-2 TRBD2 CASSDSSGRVDEQFF TGCGCCAGCAGTGATTCTAGCGGGAGGGTCGATGAGCAGTTCTTC
many TRBJ2-7 TRBV5-8 . CASSPGPYYEQYF TGTGCCAGCAGCCCTGGGCCTTACTACGAGCAGTACTTC
many TRBJ1-6 TRBV6-5 TRBD1 CASSHSAGQGRSPLHF TGTGCCAGCAGTCACTCGGCGGGACAGGGTAGATCACCCCTCCACTTT
many TRBJ1-5 TRBV2 TRBD1 CASSPTGGDQPQHF TGTGCCAGCAGCCCCACAGGGGGAGACCAGCCCCAGCATTTT
many TRBJ2-7 TRBV5-8 . CASSLKASGSEQYF TGTGCCAGCAGCTTGAAAGCCTCGGGGAGCGAGCAGTACTTC
many TRBJ2-1 TRBV20-1 TRBD2 CSASKAGGVNEQFF TGCAGTGCTAGCAAGGCGGGGGGGGTCAATGAGCAGTTCTTC
many TRBJ2-1 TRBV6-6 . CASSYTVELSSYNEQFF TGTGCCAGCAGTTACACCGTCGAGCTGAGCTCCTACAATGAGCAGTTCTTC
. TRBJ2-3 TRBV30 TRBD1 CAWGQGIRSGTDTQYF TGTGCCTGGGGACAGGGGATAAGGAGCGGTACAGATACGCAGTATTTT
many TRBJ2-7 TRBV18 . CASSPPGQGEQYF TGTGCCAGCTCACCTCCTGGACAAGGCGAGCAGTACTTC
once TRBJ1-6 TRBV3-1 TRBD1 CASSQYPGTGEATLHF TGTGCCAGCAGCCAATACCCCGGGACAGGGGAGGCAACCCTCCACTTT
many TRBJ2-7 TRBV15 TRBD1 CATSRDRGQKRYF TGTGCCACCAGCAGAGATCGGGGACAGAAAAGGTACTTC
. TRBJ2-3 TRBV30 TRBD2 CAWSGTSGTTDTQYF TGTGCCTGGAGTGGGACTAGCGGAACCACAGATACGCAGTATTTT
. TRBJ1-5 TRBV3-1 TRBD1 CASSPRTGSPQHF TGTGCCAGCAGCCCAAGGACAGGGTCCCCCCAGCATTTT
many TRBJ1-5 TRBV12-3/TRBV12-4 . CASSFDTSNQPQHF TGTGCCAGCAGTTTCGACACCTCCAATCAGCCCCAGCATTTT
many TRBJ1-6 TRBV5-6 . CASSLELGDNSPLHF TGTGCCAGCAGCTTGGAGCTGGGCGATAATTCACCCCTCCACTTT
. TRBJ2-1 TRBV5-1 . CASSLTGTYNEQFF TGCGCCAGCAGCTTGACAGGGACCTACAATGAGCAGTTCTTC
many TRBJ2-3 TRBV12-5 TRBD2 CASGFRLAGWNTQYF TGTGCTAGTGGTTTTCGACTAGCGGGGTGGAATACGCAGTATTTT
. TRBJ1-2 TRBV20-1 . CSAQGGGRGNTF TGCAGTGCCCAAGGGGGAGGGCGCGGAAACACCTTC
many TRBJ2-7 TRBV3-1 . CASSQKGYEQYF TGTGCCAGCAGCCAAAAGGGCTACGAGCAGTACTTC
many TRBJ1-6 TRBV2 TRBD1 CASSATGTGANSPLHF TGTGCCAGCAGTGCCACCGGGACAGGAGCCAATTCACCCCTCCACTTT
many TRBJ2-1 TRBV7-2 . CASSSDGASYNEQFF TGTGCCAGCAGTTCGGATGGCGCATCCTACAATGAGCAGTTCTTC
many TRBJ1-5 TRBV28 TRBD1 CASSSAQGDNQPQHF TGTGCCAGCAGTTCGGCACAGGGGGACAATCAGCCCCAGCATTTT